The TCR beta chain described here comes from a study of blood T cell repertoires in COVID-19. Study in general: Sites across the United States, Italy and Spain contributed samples from acute and convalescent COVID-19.

The CDR3 has 14 amino acids. V lost 2 bases to trimming and J lost 4 bases, with 8 bases between them. CDR1 and CDR2 from the germline V gene are MNHEY and SVGEGT. Authors' processing steps: By means of reference gene primer amplification, nucleated cell counts were estimated. Assay: immunoSEQ multiplex PCR; the TCRdb copy retains only in-frame clones and omits some. V and J calls and clone size are copied from that table; D and trimming were computed from the DNA. The sample has approximately 210,000 clones; around four fifths are singletons. Sample: peripheral blood. The rearrangement uses TRBV6-2 or TRBV6-3 and TRBJ2-2; D remains ambiguous. The sequence was obtained from a man aged 25 to 40 with active or convalescent COVID-19. The CDR3 loop reads CASSYRLTTGELFF. In DNA, the CDR3 is TGTGCCAGCAGTTACAGACTTACCACCGGGGAGCTGTTTTTT.